This TCR beta chain was sequenced in a study of siplizumab effects on memory and regulatory T cells. The study, taken as a whole, reports: The majority of clones, roughly 80-97% of proliferating CD4+ or CD8+ clones, lacked an assignable naive or memory phenotype.

Germline values: CDR1 SGHTA, CDR2 FQGNSA. The CDR3 length is 15 residues. The V and J ends lost 5 bases and 4 bases respectively, with 18 bases between them. Turning to this clone: Its target is unknown.

Libraries were prepared by immunoSEQ multiplex PCR; TCRdb keeps only in-frame clonotypes and omits some of them. The repertoire consists of more than 85,000 clones, with 94% occurring once and the leading ten covering about 0.6%. The clonotype comes from a human donor in good health. This chain links TRBV7-2 with TRBJ2-7; D possibly corresponds to TRBD2 (5 bases). The specimen was Tregs sorted from blood. CDR3 protein: CASSPTRTPLYEQYF. In nucleotides, the CDR3 is TGTGCCAGCAGCCCTACGCGGACTCCTTTGTACGAGCAGTACTTC.